The clone carrying this T cell receptor (beta chain) was seen only once. Its antigen is not known. Data came from immunoSEQ multiplex PCR; TCRdb stores just in-frame clones and leaves some out. The repertoire holds approximately 45,000 clones, roughly 77% seen once, with more than 0.35% in the top ten. Germline V gene lookup returns CDR1 SGHNT and CDR2 YENEEA. This CDR3 spans 13 amino acids. The V and J ends lost 4 bases and 2 bases respectively, with 7 bases between them. This entry belongs to a study of STAT3 mutations in large granular lymphocyte leukemia. Across the study: More than half of T-LGLL patients received immunosuppressive therapy.

Findings and caveats of the study: Differing intervals and regimens complicate linking therapy response to clone burden. Suggested: STAT3 mutation was not the ancestral event for these clonal expansions. In T-cell large granular lymphocyte leukemia, about half of patients showed multiple immunodominant subclonotypes.

Sequenced input: PBMCs. The source is a human donor with T large granular lymphocyte leukemia. Some clones in this sample may be carry-over from other donors' samples. The genes are TRBV11-3 and TRBJ2-3; D is unclear. The CDR3 loop is CASSSKITDTQYF. CDR3 DNA sequence: TGTGCCAGCAGCTCTAAAATCACAGATACGCAGTATTTT.